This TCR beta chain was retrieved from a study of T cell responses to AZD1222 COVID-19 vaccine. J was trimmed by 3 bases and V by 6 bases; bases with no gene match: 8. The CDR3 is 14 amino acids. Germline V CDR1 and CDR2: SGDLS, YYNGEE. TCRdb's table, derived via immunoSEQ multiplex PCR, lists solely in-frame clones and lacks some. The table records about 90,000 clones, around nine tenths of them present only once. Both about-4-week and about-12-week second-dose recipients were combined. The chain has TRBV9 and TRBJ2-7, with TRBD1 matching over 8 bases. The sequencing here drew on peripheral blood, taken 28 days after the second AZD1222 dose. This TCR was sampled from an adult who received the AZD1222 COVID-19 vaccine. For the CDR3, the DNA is TGTGCCAGCAAATTGAAACAGGGGGACTACGAGCAGTACTTC. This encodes CASKLKQGDYEQYF.